The present T cell receptor beta chain was sequenced within a study of T-cell memory formation after mild COVID-19. Trimming removed 1 base from V and 10 bases from J; junction bases left unmatched: 7. The CDR3 has 14 amino acids. From germline, CDR1 is SGHTA and CDR2 FQGTGA. This clonotype was observed many times. Each CDR3 protein is one row after TCRdb ran MiXCR on the 5' RACE reads. Seen here are about 15,000 distinct CDR3 sequences, roughly 21% observed once, and the top ten hold 50% to 60%. Sequenced material: PBMCs or a T cell subset sorted from them (not recorded which). This chain links TRBV7-3 with TRBJ2-1; 7 nucleotides match TRBD2. The TCR comes from a man younger than 35 who had mild COVID-19 (a few samples of this study predate the infection). Cell type and time point are not known. CDR3 sequence: CASSLRAGLDEQFF. In nucleotides, the CDR3 is TGTGCCAGCAGCTTAAGGGCCGGACTAGACGAGCAGTTCTTC.